This T cell receptor (beta chain) was observed in a study of regulatory T cells in long-lasting Graves disease. The study, taken as a whole, reports: Segments TRBV28, TRBJ1-2 and TRBJ2-5 showed preferential usage in persistent disease. TCR diversity was lower in persistent Graves' patients than in newly diagnosed ones. Thyroid tissue was not sampled; only peripheral blood was. Whereas 966 public clonotypes were shared by new patients, persistent patients shared more, at roughly 3,000.

The CDR3 covers 14 residues. The V gene's germline CDR1 is SGHAT and CDR2 FQNNGV. Turning to this clonotype: The antigen is unknown. At one boundary the junction diverges from the germline segment, which might be a read error.

Regarding time point: persistent/refractory GD, antithyroid drugs over 5 years with positive TRAb. From RNA extracted from PBMCs, the TCR library was made. Construction of TCR beta libraries relied on iRepertoire HTBI primers and on Arm-PCR targeting CDR3 regions. TCRdb passed the multiplex PCR reads through MiXCR, listing each CDR3 protein once. This table holds approximately 360,000 distinct CDR3 sequences, 20% to 25% found once. The rearrangement uses TRBV11-2 and TRBJ2-2; 7 nucleotides line up with TRBD2. The sequence came from a woman in her 40s with Graves disease. The sample here was peripheral blood mononuclear cells (PBMCs), taken when the disease was refractory, from a patient treated with antithyroid drugs. The DNA of the CDR3 is TGTGCCAGCACCTTAGCGGGCAACACCGGGGAGCTGTTTTTT. As protein: CASTLAGNTGELFF.